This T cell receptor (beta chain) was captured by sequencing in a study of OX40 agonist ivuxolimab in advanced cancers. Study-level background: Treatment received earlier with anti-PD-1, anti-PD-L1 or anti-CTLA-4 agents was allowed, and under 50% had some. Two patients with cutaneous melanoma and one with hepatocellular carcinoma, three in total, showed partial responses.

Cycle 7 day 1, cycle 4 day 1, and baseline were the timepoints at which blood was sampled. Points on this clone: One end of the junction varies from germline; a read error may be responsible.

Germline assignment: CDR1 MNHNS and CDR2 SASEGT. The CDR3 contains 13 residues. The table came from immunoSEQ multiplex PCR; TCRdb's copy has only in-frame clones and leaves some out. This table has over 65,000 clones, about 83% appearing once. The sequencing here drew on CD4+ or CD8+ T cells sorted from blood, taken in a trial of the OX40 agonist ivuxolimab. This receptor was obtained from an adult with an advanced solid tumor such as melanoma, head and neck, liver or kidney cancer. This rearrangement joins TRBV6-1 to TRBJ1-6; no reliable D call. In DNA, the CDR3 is TGCACTGGGTTTCTCGACTATAATTCACCCCTCCACTTT. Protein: CTGFLDYNSPLHF.